This entry lists 13 T cell receptor beta chains sequenced from one sample in a study of T cell responses to AZD1222 COVID-19 vaccine. Some clones are missing from TCRdb's copy, which holds only in-frame ones; the method was immunoSEQ multiplex PCR. The table has about 140,000 clones, approximately 95% seen once; the top ten hold more than 0.7%. Sequencing was performed on peripheral blood, taken on day 0 of MenACWY control vaccination. These receptor sequences come from an adult in good health.

The gene calls are TRBV7-9 and TRBJ1-6; D may be TRBD1 (5 bases). This CDR3 has 16 residues. Germline V gene sequence: CDR1 SEHNR, CDR2 FQNEAQ (reference sequence). The V end lost 1 base, the J end lost 7 bases, and 14 bases lay between the germline ends. CDR3 sequence (DNA): TGTGCCAGCAGCTTAGACGCGGCAGGGAGCAATTCACCCCTCCACTTT. Its protein is CASSLDAAGSNSPLHF.

The chain combines TRBV4-1 with TRBJ1-1, with D possibly matching TRBD1 (6 bases). CDR1 MGHRA and CDR2 YSYEKL come from the germline V gene. The CDR3 length is 16 residues. Trimming pared 1 base from V and 4 bases from J, leaving 16 bases between. CDR3 coding DNA: TGCGCCAGCAGCCAAGTTGCAGGGGTTAAGGGCACTGAAGCTTTCTTT. As protein: CASSQVAGVKGTEAFF.

This clone was found a few times. V and J are TRBV5-1 and TRBJ2-1, with TRBD1 identical over 7 bases. The germline V gene has CDR1 SGHRS and CDR2 YFSETQ. J gave up 6 bases and V 2 bases, and 14 bases lay outside the gene matches. This CDR3 region has 17 residues. The CDR3 loop is CASSLGLVGTAANEQFF. The CDR3 DNA sequence: TGCGCCAGCAGCTTAGGCCTGGTTGGGACAGCCGCCAATGAGCAGTTCTTC.

This clone appeared once. This chain links TRBV27 with TRBJ1-4; D is uncertain. Trimming pared 4 bases from V and 8 bases from J, leaving 20 bases between. Germline lookup yields CDR1 MNHEY and CDR2 SMNVEV (reference sequence). The CDR3 consists of 16 residues. The CDR3 is CASSSPGRTSGEKLFF. The CDR3 DNA follows: TGTGCCAGCAGTTCCCCCGGACGGACTTCGGGGGAAAAACTGTTTTTT.

This clone was counted once. The chain uses TRBV28 and TRBJ1-4; D is uncertain. This CDR3 comprises 13 residues. Per germline, CDR1 MDHEN and CDR2 SYDVKM. The V and J ends lost 2 bases and 7 bases respectively, with 8 bases between them. CDR3 residues: CASSLRSGEKLFF. CDR3 DNA: TGTGCCAGCAGTTTAAGATCTGGTGAAAAACTGTTTTTT.

CDR3 protein: CASSSSGVVYEQFF. CDR3 nucleotides: TGTGCCAGCAGCTCGAGCGGGGTCGTCTATGAGCAGTTCTTC. The chain uses TRBV7-9 and TRBJ2-1, with 7 bases that match TRBD2. Unmatched junction bases numbered 8, after V lost 4 bases and J lost 8 bases. Germline CDR1 SEHNR, CDR2 FQNEAQ (reference sequence). This CDR3 has 14 residues.

The gene calls are TRBV2 and TRBJ1-2, with unresolved D. V lost 4 bases to trimming and J lost 4 bases, with 7 bases between them. This CDR3 spans 12 amino acids. The germline CDR1 and CDR2 sequences are SNHLY and FYNNEI. The CDR3 bases are TGTGCCAGCAGTGTGAACAGCTATGGCTACACCTTC. This encodes CASSVNSYGYTF.

This chain joins TRBV3-1 (or the pseudogene TRBV3-2) and TRBJ2-1; weak D call: TRBD2 (6 bases). Trimming cost V 0 bases and J 7 bases, with 34 bases left between them. Germline-derived CDR1 and CDR2 are LGHDT and YNNKEL (reference sequence). The CDR3 is 22 amino acids. CDR3 sequence: CASSQESDRGYGNRRAGNEQFF. The CDR3 coding sequence is TGTGCCAGCAGCCAAGAATCCGACCGGGGGTACGGTAATAGGAGGGCCGGGAATGAGCAGTTCTTC.

The CDR3 nucleotides read TGCGCCAGCAGTGAGTCGACTTCCTCCTATGGCTACACCTTC. This sequence encodes CASSESTSSYGYTF. V is TRBV10-2 and J is TRBJ1-2, with D unclear. This CDR3 is 14 amino acids long. The ends were cut back, 0 bases at V and 4 bases at J, with 9 bases in the middle. CDR1 and CDR2 from the germline V gene are WSHSY and SAAADI.

The chain couples TRBV5-1 to TRBJ1-3, with D tentatively TRBD1 (5 bases). The germline V gene has CDR1 SGHRS and CDR2 YFSETQ. Trimming pared 4 bases from V and 3 bases from J, leaving 11 bases between. CDR3 length: 14 residues. The chain's CDR3 is CASSVQGGGNTIYF. In nucleotides, the CDR3 is TGCGCCAGCAGCGTCCAGGGAGGTGGAAACACCATATATTTT.

This rearrangement joins TRBV9 to TRBJ2-3; D uncertain. Germline CDR1 reads SGDLS; CDR2 reads YYNGEE. The CDR3 extends over 13 amino acids. Trimming stripped 6 bases from V and 2 bases from J, with 10 bases between. The CDR3 nucleotides are TGTGCCAGCAACACCCAGACCACAGATACGCAGTATTTT. This translates into CASNTQTTDTQYF.

The chain employs TRBV19 and TRBJ1-5; D possibly corresponds to TRBD1 (5 bases). The germline gives CDR1 LNHDA, CDR2 SQIVND (reference sequence). The V gene lost 0 bases and the J gene lost 1 base, with 7 bases spanning the gap. CDR3 size: 15 residues. CDR3 residues: CASSIDGGSNQPQHF. The CDR3 bases are TGTGCCAGTAGTATAGATGGGGGGAGCAATCAGCCCCAGCATTTT.

V usage is TRBV18 and J usage is TRBJ1-4, with 11 bases aligning to TRBD1. This CDR3 is 14 amino acids long. V gave up 3 bases and J gave up 7 bases; unmatched junction bases: 1. Germline loops: CDR1 KGHSH, CDR2 LQKENI. This CDR3 is CASSPGTGGEKLFF. In DNA, the CDR3 is TGTGCCAGCTCACCCGGGACAGGGGGTGAAAAACTGTTTTTT.